These 19 T cell receptor beta chains were sequenced from one sample in a study of cytomegalovirus exposure and HLA in healthy donors. TCRdb keeps only in-frame clones here, not all; method: immunoSEQ multiplex PCR. The table records 130,000 or so clones, roughly 86% of them present only once. Material for sequencing was PBMCs. The receptors shown here come from a man aged 30 to 39 in good health and CMV-seronegative.

The CDR3 coding sequence is TGTGCCAGCAGCACGGGGACAGGGAGTTCACCCCTCCACTTT. It encodes CASSTGTGSSPLHF. The chain recombines TRBV28 with TRBJ1-6; 9 positions agree with TRBD1. Germline-derived CDR1 and CDR2 are MDHEN and SYDVKM. The V and J ends lost 6 bases and 9 bases, in that order; junction bases with no gene match: 6. CDR3 length equals 14 residues.

Written as DNA, the CDR3 is TGTGCCAGCAGCTTGGACAGCCTCAATCAGCCCCAGCATTTT. Protein sequence: CASSLDSLNQPQHF. The chain is built from TRBV28 and TRBJ1-5; possible D gene TRBD1, 6 bases. Germline CDR1 is MDHEN and CDR2 is SYDVKM. The CDR3 consists of 14 residues. The V and J ends lost 6 bases and 3 bases respectively, with 12 bases between them.

The chain recombines TRBV5-4 with TRBJ1-2; possible D gene TRBD1, 5 bases. Germline V gene lookup returns CDR1 SGHNT and CDR2 YYREEE (reference sequence). V lost 0 bases, J lost 4 bases, and 10 bases lay in between. The CDR3 is 14 residues long. CDR3 amino acids: CASSLAGGGYGYTF. The CDR3 DNA follows: TGTGCCAGCAGCTTGGCGGGGGGAGGCTATGGCTACACCTTC.

This chain joins TRBV7-2 and TRBJ2-7, with D maybe TRBD1 (6 bases). The CDR3 contains 17 residues. Trimming shortened V by 0 bases and J by 7 bases, and 22 bases separated the two germline ends. Germline V gene data show CDR1 as SGHTA and CDR2 as FQGNSA. The CDR3 here is CASSLAELGALVGEQYF. The CDR3, as DNA: TGTGCCAGCAGCTTAGCCGAACTGGGGGCGCTTGTAGGAGAGCAGTACTTC.

The rearrangement joins TRBV9 to TRBJ2-7; TRBD1 matches 8 bases. CDR1 SGDLS and CDR2 YYNGEE come from the germline V gene. This CDR3 has 13 residues. V shed 0 bases and J 6 bases; nucleotides not matched to a gene: 2. The CDR3 protein is CASSVGTGSEQYF. The CDR3 region has the DNA TGTGCCAGCAGCGTAGGGACAGGGAGCGAGCAGTACTTC.

The chain employs TRBV4-1 and TRBJ2-3, with 10 bases identical to TRBD1. CDR1 MGHRA and CDR2 YSYEKL come from the germline V gene. This CDR3 contains 14 residues. Trimming removed 10 bases from V and 4 bases from J; junction bases left unmatched: 8. For the CDR3, the DNA is TGCGCCACTCCGACAGGGGGCGAGGCAGATACGCAGTATTTT. It is translated as CATPTGGEADTQYF.

The V and J genes are TRBV5-1 and TRBJ2-3; the match to TRBD1 covers 9 bases. V lost 5 bases to trimming and J lost 4 bases; unmatched junction nucleotides: 8. CDR3 length: 15 residues. CDR1 and CDR2 from the germline V gene are SGHRS and YFSETQ. The DNA of the CDR3 is TGCGCCAGCAGGCAGACAGGGGGGGATCCAGATACGCAGTATTTT. It codes for CASRQTGGDPDTQYF.

The genes are TRBV18 and TRBJ1-1; 7 nucleotides match TRBD1. Germline V gene sequence: CDR1 KGHSH, CDR2 LQKENI. This CDR3 has 15 amino acids. Unmatched junction bases numbered 8, after V lost 6 bases and J lost 1 base. The CDR3 is CASSRRQGPNTEAFF. The CDR3 bases are TGTGCCAGCTCTCGCAGACAGGGCCCGAACACTGAAGCTTTCTTT.

This chain connects TRBV5-1 to TRBJ1-2, with D possibly TRBD1 on 6 matching bases. This CDR3 comprises 13 residues. Germline V gene lookup returns CDR1 SGHRS and CDR2 YFSETQ. Between the trimmed V and J ends, which lost 2 bases and 8 bases, there was a span of 13 bases. CDR3 nucleotides: TGCGCCAGCAGCTTTGAGGGGGAGGGAGGCTACACCTTC. The encoded protein is CASSFEGEGGYTF.

This sequence joins TRBV6-5 and TRBJ2-1; weak D call: TRBD1 (5 bases). The germline V gene has CDR1 MNHEY and CDR2 SVGAGI. V was pared by 2 bases and J by 0 bases, with 8 bases between. The CDR3 contains 15 residues. CDR3 DNA: TGTGCCAGCAGTTACGGGGCCCGCTCCTACAATGAGCAGTTCTTC. Encoded protein: CASSYGARSYNEQFF.

V and J are TRBV28 and TRBJ2-2, with D hard to call. In germline, CDR1 is MDHEN, CDR2 SYDVKM. The CDR3 consists of 11 residues. V was pared by 6 bases and J by 4 bases, with 3 bases between. The DNA of the CDR3 is TGTGCCAGCAGCCGCACCGGGGAGCTGTTTTTT. This sequence encodes CASSRTGELFF.

The chain joins TRBV7-9 to TRBJ2-6; the match to TRBD1 covers 7 bases. Germline V gene sequence: CDR1 SEHNR, CDR2 FQNEAQ (reference sequence). Unmatched junction bases numbered 14, after V lost 5 bases and J lost 4 bases. The CDR3 contains 18 residues. CDR3 sequence (DNA): TGTGCCAGCAGCGATACAGCGACAGGGATATACGGGGCCAACGTCCTGACTTTC. Protein: CASSDTATGIYGANVLTF. Full variable domain (rest looked up from reference TRBV7-9 and TRBJ2-6): DTGVSQNPRHKITKRGQNVTFRCDPISEHNRLYWYRQTLGQGPEFLTYFQNEAQLEKSRLLSDRFSAERPKGSFSTLEIQRTEQGDSAMYLCASSDTATGIYGANVLTFGAGSRLTVL.

This chain uses TRBV9 with TRBJ1-5, with D perhaps TRBD1 (6 bases). The CDR3 loop spans 15 amino acids. The germline V and J ends were trimmed by 0 bases and 1 base, with 8 bases remaining between them. The germline V gene encodes CDR1 SGDLS and CDR2 YYNGEE. CDR3 region: CASSVGGQSNQPQHF. The DNA for the CDR3 is TGTGCCAGCAGCGTAGGCGGACAGAGCAATCAGCCCCAGCATTTT.

This sequence joins TRBV18 and TRBJ1-1; 8 bases fit TRBD1. The CDR3 length is 13 residues. V trimming: 8 bases; J trimming: 3 bases; junction bases outside the gene matches: 5. Germline V CDR1 and CDR2: KGHSH, LQKENI. The CDR3 coding sequence is TGTGCCAGCGGTGGACAGGGACACACTGAAGCTTTCTTT. It encodes CASGGQGHTEAFF.

The chain links TRBV6-5 to TRBJ2-3; D may be TRBD1 (6 bases). Germline V lookup: CDR1 MNHEY, CDR2 SVGAGI. V was cut by 2 bases and J by 5 bases, with 17 bases left in between. The CDR3 spans 16 residues. The DNA for the CDR3 is TGTGCCAGCAGTTACACCGGACAGTTGGCTAGAGATACGCAGTATTTT. It translates to CASSYTGQLARDTQYF.

The V call is TRBV6-1, the J call TRBJ1-3, with a tentative D call TRBD1 (5 bases). V was cut by 3 bases and J by 2 bases, with 8 bases left in between. The length of the CDR3 is 14 residues. Germline V gives CDR1 MNHNS, CDR2 SASEGT. CDR3 nucleotides: TGTGCCAGCAGTGATGGGGGGGCTGGAAACACCATATATTTT. Translated: CASSDGGAGNTIYF.

The rearrangement joins TRBV13 to TRBJ2-2; D gene unclear. This CDR3 spans 14 amino acids. Between the trimmed V and J ends, which lost 0 bases and 3 bases, there was a span of 5 bases. CDR1 is PRHDT, CDR2 FYEKMQ, per germline (reference sequence). The CDR3: CASSLGQYTGELFF. The DNA of the CDR3 is TGTGCCAGCAGCTTAGGGCAGTACACCGGGGAGCTGTTTTTT.

This sequence joins TRBV7-2 and TRBJ1-4; a weak D match, TRBD1 (5 bases). V lost 1 base and J lost 4, with 13 bases in between. Germline assignment: CDR1 SGHTA and CDR2 FQGNSA. This CDR3 is built from 16 residues. CDR3 bases: TGTGCCAGCAGCTTAGGGCTAGGGGTTTATAATGAAAAACTGTTTTTT. It codes for CASSLGLGVYNEKLFF. Full variable domain (missing parts from reference TRBV7-2 and TRBJ1-4): GAGVSQSPSNKVTEKGKDVELRCDPISGHTALYWYRQSLGQGLEFLIYFQGNSAPDKSGLPSDRFSAERTGGSVSTLTIQRTQQEDSAVYLCASSLGLGVYNEKLFFGSGTQLSVL.

The chain has TRBV11-3 and TRBJ2-3, with 9 bases lining up with TRBD1. CDR3 length: 12 amino acids. V shed 5 bases and J 10 bases; nucleotides not matched to a gene: 4. Germline V lookup: CDR1 SGHNT, CDR2 YENEEA. The CDR3: CASSPGTGPQYF. CDR3 DNA sequence: TGTGCCAGCAGCCCCGGGACAGGGCCGCAGTATTTT.